This T cell receptor beta chain was recorded in a study of blood T cell repertoires in COVID-19. Overall study: Both acute and convalescent COVID-19 samples were obtained from the United States, Italy and Spain.

Libraries were prepared by immunoSEQ multiplex PCR; TCRdb keeps only in-frame clonotypes and omits some of them. The table lists roughly 100,000 clones, 75% to 90% of them singletons. The V end was cut by 5 bases, the J end by 4 bases, with 6 bases between. This CDR3 region has 12 residues. Germline CDR1 SEHNR, CDR2 FQNEAQ (reference sequence). V and J are TRBV7-9 and TRBJ1-3; no firm D call. Material: peripheral blood. This clonotype was sampled from a human donor in a cohort sampled during active COVID-19. The CDR3 is CASSPQGNTIYF. The CDR3 DNA sequence: TGTGCCAGCAGCCCTCAGGGAAACACCATATATTTT.